The next 15 T cell receptor beta chains were all read from a single sample in a study of T cell repertoires in cytomegalovirus infection. Each CDR3 protein is one row after TCRdb ran MiXCR on the reads. The table has 350,000 to 550,000 distinct CDR3 sequences, approximately 32% seen once; the top ten hold roughly 15%. The sample consisted of PBMCs. All receptors come from a human donor in good health (CMV status not recorded). Some clones in this sample may be carry-over from other donors' samples.

As regards this clonotype: A read error may be the cause here, since a much bigger clone is one base away. The chain carries TRBV7-6 and TRBJ2-1; 7 nucleotides match TRBD2. The germline V gene has CDR1 SGHVS and CDR2 FNYEAQ. The CDR3 sequence is 18 residues long. CDR3 region: CARSPQRTGRVSYNEQFF. In DNA, the CDR3 is TGTGCCCGCAGCCCCCAGCGGACTGGGAGGGTATCCTACAATGAGCAGTTCTTC.

V usage is TRBV19 and J usage is TRBJ2-1, with 7 nucleotides matching TRBD2. CDR3 length: 16 amino acids. V dropped 7 bases and J dropped 4; count of bases not matched to a gene: 13. Germline V gene lookup returns CDR1 LNHDA and CDR2 SQIVND (reference sequence). The CDR3: CASKVTKASGYNEQFF. The CDR3 nucleotides read TGTGCCAGTAAAGTTACTAAGGCTAGCGGTTACAATGAGCAGTTCTTC.

The rearrangement uses TRBV27 and TRBJ1-4; TRBD1 might be the D (6 bases). The CDR3 sequence is 14 residues long. Germline-derived CDR1 and CDR2 are MNHEY and SMNVEV (reference sequence). V gave up 6 bases and J gave up 4 bases, with 12 bases separating them. DNA of the CDR3: TGTGCCAGCAGCTGGACACAGGGTAATGAAAAACTGTTTTTT. Its protein is CASSWTQGNEKLFF.

This clonotype was seen a handful of times. The chain has TRBV7-6 and TRBJ1-2; D may be TRBD1 (6 bases). V shed 2 bases and J shed 6 bases, with 19 bases lying between them. This CDR3 is 16 amino acids long. Germline assignment: CDR1 SGHVS and CDR2 FNYEAQ. The CDR3 region is CASSLKQGTATNGYTF. The CDR3 DNA sequence: TGTGCCAGCAGCTTAAAACAGGGTACCGCAACTAATGGCTACACCTTC.

The chain employs TRBV7-2 and TRBJ1-6; D unclear. This CDR3 comprises 13 residues. CDR1 is SGHTA, CDR2 FQGNSA, per germline. V lost 8 bases, J lost 9 bases, and 14 bases lay in between. The CDR3 coding sequence is TGTGCCAGCGCGAGACGTGAATCTTCACCCCTCCACTTT. Amino acid sequence: CASARRESSPLHF.

At least ten counts were recorded for this clonotype. The chain recombines TRBV7-6 with TRBJ2-3, with D unresolved. V gave up 4 bases and J gave up 6 bases, with 8 bases separating them. Germline V gene lookup returns CDR1 SGHVS and CDR2 FNYEAQ. The CDR3 has 12 amino acids. DNA for the CDR3: TGTGCCAGCAGCTCGGTTGAGGATACGCAGTATTTT. Amino acids: CASSSVEDTQYF.

CDR3 nucleotides: TGTGCCAGCAGCCTAAAAGGGGAGGTCGGTGCCAATCAGCCCCAGCATTTT. This encodes CASSLKGEVGANQPQHF. The chain employs TRBV6-1 and TRBJ1-5; TRBD1 might be the D (5 bases). This CDR3 contains 17 residues. Germline loops: CDR1 MNHNS, CDR2 SASEGT. Trimming left V 6 bases short and J 3 bases short, with 21 bases between.

This clonotype showed up just once. Since no conserved phenylalanine or tryptophan closes the CDR3, a read error is the likely cause. This sequence joins TRBV7-9 and TRBJ2-7; either TRBD1 or TRBD2 may supply D (5 bases each). The CDR3 has 15 residues. Germline CDR1 is SEHNR and CDR2 is FQNEAQ (reference sequence). With 5 bases removed from V and 2 bases from J, the gap between germline ends came to 16 bases. Here the CDR3 reads CASSTTLGVPYEQYL. CDR3 nucleotides: TGTGCCAGCAGCACCACATTGGGGGTACCCTACGAGCAGTACTTA.

This clonotype showed up just a few times. This chain links TRBV15 with TRBJ2-5; D is perhaps TRBD1 (6 bases). Trimming pared 0 bases from V and 2 bases from J, leaving 7 bases between. Germline CDR1 LNHNV, CDR2 YYDKDF (reference sequence). This CDR3 has 14 amino acids. The CDR3 DNA reads as TGTGCCACCAGCAGAGACAGGGGACAAGAGACCCAGTACTTC. Protein: CATSRDRGQETQYF. Full variable domain (remainder filled in from reference TRBV15 and TRBJ2-5): DAMVIQNPRYQVTQFGKPVTLSCSQTLNHNVMYWYQQKSSQAPKLLFHYYDKDFNNEADTPDNFQSRRPNTSFCFLDIRSPGLGDTAMYLCATSRDRGQETQYFGPGTRLLVL.

The V gene is TRBV19, the J gene TRBJ2-1; D is possibly TRBD2 (6 bases). Looked up from germline, CDR1 is LNHDA and CDR2 is SQIVND (reference sequence). The CDR3 sequence is 20 residues long. V was pared by 1 base and J by 0 bases, with 22 bases between. CDR3 sequence: CASSIGGSLALASSYNEQFF. In DNA form, the CDR3 reads TGTGCCAGTAGTATAGGGGGGAGTCTAGCGTTGGCGAGCTCCTACAATGAGCAGTTCTTC.

This clonotype was observed at least ten times. The genes are TRBV7-2 and TRBJ1-6; 7 positions match TRBD1. With V trimmed by 3 bases and J by 8 bases, 4 bases remained unmatched. Germline V gene data show CDR1 as SGHTA and CDR2 as FQGNSA. CDR3 size: 14 residues. The CDR3 loop is CASSFRQGHSPLHF. The CDR3 DNA follows: TGTGCCAGCAGCTTTCGACAGGGCCATTCACCCCTCCACTTT.

In this sample, this clonotype turned up a few times. This rearrangement joins TRBV5-6 to TRBJ2-7, with D possibly matching TRBD2 (6 bases). The germline V and J ends were trimmed by 0 bases and 5 bases, with 18 bases remaining between them. The length of the CDR3 is 16 residues. The germline gives CDR1 SGHDT, CDR2 YYEEEE. CDR3 coding DNA: TGTGCCAGCAGCTTGGTCGGGGGACCTTCGGAAAACGAGCAGTACTTC. Translated, it gives CASSLVGGPSENEQYF.

This clonotype was recorded many times. DNA of the CDR3: TGTGCCAGCAGTAGAGGCGGAAGTTGGGCTGGCGAGCAGTTCTTC. Amino acids: CASSRGGSWAGEQFF. The genes are TRBV7-8 and TRBJ2-1; D gene ambiguous. Trimming removed 6 bases at V and 10 bases at J, with 22 bases between. The CDR3 contains 15 residues. CDR1 is SGHVS, CDR2 FQNEAQ, per germline.

This clonotype has a handful of counts. J is TRBJ2-2 and V is TRBV4-1, with TRBD2 matching 13 bases. The trim removed 1 base at V and 6 bases at J, leaving 5 bases unmatched. The CDR3 has 17 amino acids. The V gene's germline CDR1 is MGHRA and CDR2 YSYEKL. The CDR3 DNA is TGCGCCAGCAGCCAAGGAGGACTAGCGGGGGTTTCCGGGGAGCTGTTTTTT. This codes for CASSQGGLAGVSGELFF.

The rearrangement links TRBV5-1 to TRBJ1-4; 9 bases map to TRBD1. Germline V gene data show CDR1 as SGHRS and CDR2 as YFSETQ. The CDR3 loop spans 15 amino acids. V lost 0 bases and J lost 8; bases outside the gene matches: 5. For the CDR3, the DNA is TGCGCCAGCAGCTTGGAGGGACAGGGTCGCGAAAAACTGTTTTTT. Its protein is CASSLEGQGREKLFF.